Shown below are 16 T cell receptor beta chains from a single sample sequenced in a study of T cell clonotyping in hematopoietic cell transplantation (dated by TCRdb to 2020 to 2023). The sample's time point, from its label and the paper: 100 days after allo-HCT. Library creation used the immunoSEQ multiplex PCR assay. What TCRdb holds here is the immuneACCESS table cut down to in-frame rearrangements. Part of the clones is not present; checked against another copy, under half of the missing clones reflect an unresolved V gene, and the others are unexplained. This sample comprises fewer than 6,000 clones, 72% of them detected only once. Around a quarter of the sample belongs to the ten largest clones. The sequencing here drew on PBMCs, taken 100 days after allogeneic stem cell transplant. The receptors stem from a female patient in her fifties who had an allogeneic stem cell transplant, so the T cells may come from the graft donor. Some clones in this sample may be carry-over from other donors' samples.

This clone was observed a few times. This sequence joins TRBV19 and TRBJ1-1; D not resolved. Germline-derived CDR1 and CDR2 are LNHDA and SQIVND (reference sequence). V was trimmed by 5 bases and J by 0 bases, leaving 16 bases between them. CDR3 length equals 16 residues. The CDR3 here is CASSAPGHHMNTEAFF. CDR3 DNA sequence: TGTGCCAGTAGTGCCCCCGGGCATCACATGAACACTGAAGCTTTCTTT. The variable domain in full, with the rest retrieved from reference TRBV19 and TRBJ1-1, is DGGITQSPKYLFRKEGQNVTLSCEQNLNHDAMYWYRQDPGQGLRLIYYSQIVNDFQKGDIAEGYSVSREKKESFPLTVTSAQKNPTAFYLCASSAPGHHMNTEAFFGQGTRLTVV.

DNA of the CDR3: TGTGCCAGCAGTTTGACAGGCCTCACCGGGGAGCTGTTTTTT. Its protein is CASSLTGLTGELFF. The chain links TRBV2 to TRBJ2-2; D possibly corresponds to TRBD1 (6 bases). Germline CDR1 is SNHLY and CDR2 is FYNNEI. The CDR3 runs 14 residues. Between the trimmed V and J ends, which lost 5 bases and 4 bases, there was a span of 11 bases.

A single count supports this clone. This sequence joins TRBV6-1 and TRBJ2-1; D is uncertain. V was clipped by 5 bases and J by 7 bases, with 15 bases between them. CDR3 length: 14 amino acids. Germline CDR1 MNHNS, CDR2 SASEGT. The CDR3 bases are TGTGCCAGCAGTTTTCGGCTAGAAGGGAATGAGCAGTTCTTC. As protein: CASSFRLEGNEQFF.

This clone was observed a handful of times. The chain joins TRBV4-1 to TRBJ2-1, with TRBD1 as a possible D gene (5 bases). Germline lookup yields CDR1 MGHRA and CDR2 YSYEKL. The CDR3 runs 15 residues. Trimming removed 1 base from V and 3 bases from J, with 10 bases in between. Here the CDR3 reads CASSQGPRDYNEQFF. The DNA for the CDR3 is TGCGCCAGCAGCCAAGGTCCCAGGGACTACAATGAGCAGTTCTTC.

This clone has a handful of counts. An end of the junction differs from the germline gene, which may be a read error. The chain joins TRBV23-1 to TRBJ2-2; D perhaps matches TRBD2 (5 bases). TRBV23-1 is sorted into the ORF group, with uncertain function. The CDR3 is 17 residues long. CDR3 amino acids: CASSQYRPRNHHRGAVF. The CDR3 region has the DNA TGCGCCAGCAGTCAATACCGCCCACGGAACCATCACCGGGGAGCTGTTTTT.

Judged by abundance, this clone is medium-sized. The chain couples TRBV15 to TRBJ2-1; tentative D call: TRBD1 (5 bases). CDR3 size: 14 residues. The germline CDR1 and CDR2 sequences are LNHNV and YYDKDF (reference sequence). Trimming left V 5 bases short and J 7 bases short, with 15 bases between. The CDR3 sequence: CATSPYDRKNEQFF. The CDR3 nucleotides read TGTGCCACCAGCCCCTACGACAGAAAGAATGAGCAGTTCTTC. Variable domain in full (rest from reference TRBV15 and TRBJ2-1): DAMVIQNPRYQVTQFGKPVTLSCSQTLNHNVMYWYQQKSSQAPKLLFHYYDKDFNNEADTPDNFQSRRPNTSFCFLDIRSPGLGDTAMYLCATSPYDRKNEQFFGPGTRLTVL.

The V call is TRBV7-2, the J call TRBJ2-5; the D is unclear. The CDR3 totals 12 residues. Trimming shortened V by 3 bases and J by 0 bases, and 2 bases separated the two germline ends. The germline gives CDR1 SGHTA, CDR2 FQGNSA. CDR3 in amino acids: CASSLDQETQYF. DNA for the CDR3: TGTGCCAGCAGCTTGGACCAAGAGACCCAGTACTTC.

The V and J genes are TRBV9 and TRBJ2-1; 13 bases map to TRBD2. Germline-derived CDR1 and CDR2 are SGDLS and YYNGEE. The CDR3 totals 15 residues. The V gene end was trimmed by 0 bases and the J gene end by 12 bases; junction bases not matched to a gene: 6. This CDR3 reads CASSVDGTSGDLQFF. The CDR3 coding sequence is TGTGCCAGCAGCGTAGATGGGACTAGCGGGGATTTGCAGTTCTTC.

V and J are TRBV5-4 and TRBJ1-1; tentative D call: TRBD1 (5 bases). V dropped 3 bases and J dropped 6 bases, with 18 bases sitting between them. The germline V gene encodes CDR1 SGHNT and CDR2 YYREEE (reference sequence). The CDR3 totals 15 residues. CDR3 amino acids: CASSSPGTKVAEAFF. CDR3 sequence (DNA): TGTGCCAGCAGCTCCCCCGGGACTAAAGTGGCTGAAGCTTTCTTT.

Only a few counts were recorded for this clone. This sequence joins TRBV30 and TRBJ1-1; D is uncertain. The CDR3 extends over 13 amino acids. Trimming stripped 0 bases from V and 1 base from J, with 6 bases between. Germline V lookup: CDR1 GTSNPN, CDR2 SVGIG (reference sequence). The CDR3 nucleotides are TGTGCCTGGAGTGTAACCCAGAACACTGAAGCTTTCTTT. Residues: CAWSVTQNTEAFF.

This sequence joins TRBV30 and TRBJ1-5; D not certain. Per the germline V gene, CDR1 is GTSNPN and CDR2 is SVGIG (reference sequence). The CDR3 sequence is 14 residues long. V lost 0 bases, J lost 2 bases, and 8 bases lay in between. This CDR3 is CAWSVFRGNQPQHF. The CDR3 nucleotides are TGTGCCTGGAGTGTCTTCCGGGGCAATCAGCCCCAGCATTTT.

This clone appeared a single time. The gene calls are TRBV19 and TRBJ1-1; D remains unclear. The CDR3 has 15 residues. Germline V gene data show CDR1 as LNHDA and CDR2 as SQIVND (reference sequence). V gave up 2 bases and J gave up 5 bases, with 15 bases separating them. CDR3 in DNA: TGTGCCAGTAGTATAAGGCATTCCGTGGGTACTGAAGCTTTCTTT. It codes for CASSIRHSVGTEAFF.

This chain uses TRBV7-9 with TRBJ2-7, with D maybe TRBD2 (6 bases). With 5 bases removed from V and 4 bases from J, the gap between germline ends came to 9 bases. The CDR3 consists of 12 residues. Germline V CDR1 and CDR2: SEHNR, FQNEAQ (reference sequence). CDR3 bases: TGTGCCAGCAGCCCGGAGGGATACGAGCAGTACTTC. This translates into CASSPEGYEQYF.

This clone was seen a few times. This sequence joins TRBV15 and TRBJ2-3, with D possibly matching TRBD1 (6 bases). Germline V gene data show CDR1 as LNHNV and CDR2 as YYDKDF (reference sequence). This CDR3 is 13 amino acids long. V was cut by 7 bases and J by 4 bases, with 12 bases left in between. The CDR3 region has the DNA TGTGCCACCAACAAACAGGGATCAGATACGCAGTATTTT. Amino acids: CATNKQGSDTQYF.

V gene TRBV9 combines with J gene TRBJ1-4, with D possibly matching TRBD1 (5 bases). Trimming cost V 8 bases and J 5 bases, with 13 bases left between them. The CDR3 loop spans 13 amino acids. In germline, CDR1 is SGDLS, CDR2 YYNGEE. The CDR3 here is CASQGGGNEKLFF. The CDR3 DNA follows: TGTGCCAGTCAGGGTGGGGGAAATGAAAAACTGTTTTTT.

Within the sample, this clone is large. V usage is TRBV6-5 and J usage is TRBJ2-7, with TRBD2 identical over 7 bases. CDR3 length equals 14 residues. From germline, CDR1 is MNHEY and CDR2 SVGAGI. Trimming at V came to 2 bases and at J to 3 bases, leaving 4 bases not matched to a gene. CDR3 coding DNA: TGTGCCAGCAGTTACAAAGCTAGCGGCTACGAGCAGTACTTC. It encodes CASSYKASGYEQYF.